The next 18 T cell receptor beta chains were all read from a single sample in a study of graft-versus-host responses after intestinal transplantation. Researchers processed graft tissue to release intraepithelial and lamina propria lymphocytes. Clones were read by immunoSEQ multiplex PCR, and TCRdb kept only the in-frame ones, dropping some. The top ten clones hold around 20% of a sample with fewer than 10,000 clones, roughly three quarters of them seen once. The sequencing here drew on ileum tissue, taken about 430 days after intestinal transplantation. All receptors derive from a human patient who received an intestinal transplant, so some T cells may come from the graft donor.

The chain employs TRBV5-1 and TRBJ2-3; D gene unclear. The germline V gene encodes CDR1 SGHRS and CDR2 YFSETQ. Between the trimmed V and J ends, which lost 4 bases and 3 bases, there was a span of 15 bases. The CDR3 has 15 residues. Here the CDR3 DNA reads TGCGCCAGCAGCCTGGAACCCACCATAACAGATACGCAGTATTTT. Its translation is CASSLEPTITDTQYF.

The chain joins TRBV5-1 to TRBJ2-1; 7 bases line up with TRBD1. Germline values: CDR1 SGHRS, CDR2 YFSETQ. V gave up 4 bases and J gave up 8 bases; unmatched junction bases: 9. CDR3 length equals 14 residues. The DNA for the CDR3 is TGCGCCAGCAGCCCCACCGGGACAGCATATGAGCAGTTCTTC. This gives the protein CASSPTGTAYEQFF.

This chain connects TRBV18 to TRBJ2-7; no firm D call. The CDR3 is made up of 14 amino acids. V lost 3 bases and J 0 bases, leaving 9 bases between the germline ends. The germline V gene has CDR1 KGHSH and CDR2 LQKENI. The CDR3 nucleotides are TGTGCCAGCTCACCGGTCAGATACTCCTACGAGCAGTACTTC. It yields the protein CASSPVRYSYEQYF.

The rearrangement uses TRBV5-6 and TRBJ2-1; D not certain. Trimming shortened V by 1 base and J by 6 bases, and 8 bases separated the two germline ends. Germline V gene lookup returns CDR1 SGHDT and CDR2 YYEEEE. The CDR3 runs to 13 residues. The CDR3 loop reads CASSLYNSNEQFF. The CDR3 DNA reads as TGTGCCAGCAGCTTGTACAACAGCAATGAGCAGTTCTTC.

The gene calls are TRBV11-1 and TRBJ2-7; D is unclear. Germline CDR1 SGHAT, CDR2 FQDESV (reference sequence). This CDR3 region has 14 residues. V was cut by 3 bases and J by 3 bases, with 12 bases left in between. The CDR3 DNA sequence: TGTGCCAGCAGCTTCGGTCTCGCCGGCTACGAGCAGTACTTC. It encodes CASSFGLAGYEQYF.

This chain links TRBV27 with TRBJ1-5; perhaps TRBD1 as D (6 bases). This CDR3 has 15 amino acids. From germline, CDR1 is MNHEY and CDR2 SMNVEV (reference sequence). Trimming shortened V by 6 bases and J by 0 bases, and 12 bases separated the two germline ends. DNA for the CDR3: TGTGCCAGCAGGCCCCTGACAGGTAGCAATCAGCCCCAGCATTTT. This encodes CASRPLTGSNQPQHF.

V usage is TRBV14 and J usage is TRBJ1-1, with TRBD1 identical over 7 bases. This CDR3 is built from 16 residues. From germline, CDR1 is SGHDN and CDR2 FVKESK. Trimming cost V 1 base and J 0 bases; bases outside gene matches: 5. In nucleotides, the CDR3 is TGTGCCAGCAGCCAAGGCAGGGGGGACATGAACACTGAAGCTTTCTTT. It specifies CASSQGRGDMNTEAFF.

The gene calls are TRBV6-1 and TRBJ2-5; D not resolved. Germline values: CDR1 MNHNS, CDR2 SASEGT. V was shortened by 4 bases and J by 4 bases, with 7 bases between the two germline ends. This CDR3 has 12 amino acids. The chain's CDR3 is CASSAFRETQYF. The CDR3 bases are TGTGCCAGCAGTGCCTTTCGAGAGACCCAGTACTTC.

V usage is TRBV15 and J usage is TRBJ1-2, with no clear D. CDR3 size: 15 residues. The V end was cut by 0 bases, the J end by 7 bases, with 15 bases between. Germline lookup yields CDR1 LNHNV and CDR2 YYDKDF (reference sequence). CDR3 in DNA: TGTGCCACCAGCAGAGATCGCCCTTCCATACCTGGCTACACCTTC. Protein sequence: CATSRDRPSIPGYTF.

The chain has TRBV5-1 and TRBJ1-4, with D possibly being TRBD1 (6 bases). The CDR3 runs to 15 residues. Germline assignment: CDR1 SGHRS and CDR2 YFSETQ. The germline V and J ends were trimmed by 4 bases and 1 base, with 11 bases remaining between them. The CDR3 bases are TGCGCCAGCAGCAACTCAGGGGTAACTAATGAAAAACTGTTTTTT. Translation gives CASSNSGVTNEKLFF.

CDR3 amino acids: CASSWRGQMNTEAFF. The CDR3 DNA sequence: TGCGCCAGCAGCTGGCGGGGACAGATGAACACTGAAGCTTTCTTT. The chain combines TRBV5-1 with TRBJ1-1; 7 nucleotides align to TRBD1. V was pared by 3 bases and J by 0 bases, with 5 bases of the junction left unmatched. The germline gives CDR1 SGHRS, CDR2 YFSETQ. The CDR3 runs 15 residues.

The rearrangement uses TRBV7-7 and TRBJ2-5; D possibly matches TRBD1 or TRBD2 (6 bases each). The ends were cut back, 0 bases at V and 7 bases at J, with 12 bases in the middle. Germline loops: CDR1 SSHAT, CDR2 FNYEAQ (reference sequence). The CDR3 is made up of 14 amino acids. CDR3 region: CASSLAGGQLTQYF. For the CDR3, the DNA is TGTGCCAGCAGCTTAGCTGGGGGGCAGTTGACCCAGTACTTC.

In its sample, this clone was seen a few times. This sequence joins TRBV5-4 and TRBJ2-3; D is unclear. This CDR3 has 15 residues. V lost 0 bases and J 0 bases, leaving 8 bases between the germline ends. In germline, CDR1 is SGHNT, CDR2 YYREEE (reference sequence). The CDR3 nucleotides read TGTGCCAGCAGCTTGGAGGGCCGGAGCACAGATACGCAGTATTTT. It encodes CASSLEGRSTDTQYF. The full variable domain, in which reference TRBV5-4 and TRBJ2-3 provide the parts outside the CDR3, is ETGVTQSPTHLIKTRGQQVTLRCSSQSGHNTVSWYQQALGQGPQFIFQYYREEENGRGNFPPRFSGLQFPNYSSELNVNALELDDSALYLCASSLEGRSTDTQYFGPGTRLTVL.

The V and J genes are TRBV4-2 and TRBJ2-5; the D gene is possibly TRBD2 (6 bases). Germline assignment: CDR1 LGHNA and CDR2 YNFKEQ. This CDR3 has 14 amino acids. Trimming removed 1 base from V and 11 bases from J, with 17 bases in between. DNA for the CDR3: TGTGCCAGCAGCCAAGTACTTGGGGTTCGGGAGCAGTACTTC. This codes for CASSQVLGVREQYF.

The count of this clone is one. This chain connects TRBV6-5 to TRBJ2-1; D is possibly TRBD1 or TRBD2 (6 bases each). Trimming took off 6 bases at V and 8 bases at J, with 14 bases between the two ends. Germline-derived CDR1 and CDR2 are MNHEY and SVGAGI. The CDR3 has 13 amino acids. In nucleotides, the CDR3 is TGTGCCAGCAGCCGTCCGGGGGCCCATGAGCAGTTCTTC. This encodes CASSRPGAHEQFF.

CDR3 DNA: TGTGCCAGCAGCTTGTTATTAGCTACACAAAGTCGGGCCAACGTCCTGACTTTC. It yields the protein CASSLLLATQSRANVLTF. V is TRBV21-1 and J is TRBJ2-6; TRBD2 was called by the table and not checked on the DNA. TRBV21-1 is noted as a pseudogene. This CDR3 has 18 amino acids.

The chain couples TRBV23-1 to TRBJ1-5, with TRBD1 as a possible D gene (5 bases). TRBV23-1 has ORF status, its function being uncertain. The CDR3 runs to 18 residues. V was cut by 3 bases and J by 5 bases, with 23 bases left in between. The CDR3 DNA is TGCGCCAGCAGTCACACCGGGGTTAGGGGTCAGGCTGATCAGCCCCAGCATTTT. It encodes CASSHTGVRGQADQPQHF.

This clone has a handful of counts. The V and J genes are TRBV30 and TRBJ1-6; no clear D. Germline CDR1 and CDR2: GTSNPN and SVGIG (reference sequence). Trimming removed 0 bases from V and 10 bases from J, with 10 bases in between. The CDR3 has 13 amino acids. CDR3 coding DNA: TGTGCCTGGAGTGTGGCAGGTGTCTCACCCCTCCACTTT. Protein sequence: CAWSVAGVSPLHF.